This T cell receptor (beta chain) appears in the sequencing data of a study of type 1 and type 2 diabetes patients. Overall study findings and caveats: Some HECs seen only in T1D might also appear in more T2D or control samples. Type 1 diabetes repertoires were significantly less diverse than type 2 diabetes ones. A median of one highly-expanded CD4+ clone, covering roughly 4% of reads, occurred in type 2 diabetes.

Comment on this clonotype: The antigen is unknown.

Germline V gene sequence: CDR1 MDHEN, CDR2 SYDVKM. The CDR3 spans 14 residues. The PCR template was genomic DNA. The TCR beta CDR3 region was amplified using 30 forward and 13 reverse primers. TCRdb independently ran MiXCR on the multiplex PCR reads; one entry per CDR3 protein. Among 250,000 to 300,000 distinct CDR3 sequences listed, more than 40% were seen once. The chain links TRBV28 to TRBJ2-5, with D possibly being TRBD2 (6 bases). The end of the DNA aligns better with TRBJ2-1, so the J call may be wrong. The specimen sequenced was peripheral blood mononuclear cells (PBMCs). The sequence was obtained from a man aged 18 to 29 with type 2 diabetes. CDR3 DNA: TGTGCCAGCAGTTTCCTGACTAGGAACAATGAGCAGTTCTTC. The encoded protein is CASSFLTRNNEQFF.